The next 10 T cell receptor beta chains were all read from a single sample in a study of Graves' ophthalmopathy and Graves' hyperthyroidism. As the template, RNA transcripts were used to amplify TCR beta CDR3 regions. First-round RT-PCR used HTBI primers; second-round multiplex PCR followed. Each CDR3 protein is one row after TCRdb ran MiXCR on the multiplex PCR reads. Of hundreds of thousands of distinct CDR3 sequences in the sample, 20% to 25% were seen once. Sequenced: peripheral blood. All receptors derive from a woman between 18 and 30 years old with stable Graves' hyperthyroidism.

This clonotype appeared a few times. It may be a read error: a sequence one base away is much more abundant. The chain combines TRBV7-2 with TRBJ2-7, with D perhaps TRBD1 (8 bases). The germline CDR1 and CDR2 sequences are SGHTA and FQGNSA. The CDR3 runs to 13 residues. The chain's CDR3 is CASSSDRDYEQCF. As DNA, the CDR3 is TGTGCCAGCAGCTCGGACAGGGACTACGAGCAGTGCTTC.

This clonotype has ten or more counts. The chain recombines TRBV6-2 or TRBV6-3 with TRBJ2-7, with D uncertain. CDR3 size: 15 residues. CDR1 and CDR2 (germline): MNHEY, SVGEGT. V shed 3 bases and J shed 0 bases, with 12 bases lying between them. CDR3 region: CASSYLPRASYEQYF. In DNA, the CDR3 is TGTGCCAGCAGTTATCTGCCCCGGGCCTCCTACGAGCAGTACTTC.

The table lists this clonotype with many counts. This chain joins TRBV7-6 and TRBJ2-7, with D unclear. This CDR3 is 12 amino acids long. V lost 5 bases and J lost 7, with 12 bases in between. Germline-derived CDR1 and CDR2 are SGHVS and FNYEAQ. CDR3 in DNA: TGTGCCAGCAGCCCGGGTCCCCGGGAGCAGTACTTC. This sequence encodes CASSPGPREQYF.

This clonotype was counted only a few times. V usage is TRBV27 and J usage is TRBJ2-4; TRBD2 matches 9 bases. The germline CDR1 and CDR2 sequences are MNHEY and SMNVEV (reference sequence). The CDR3 is made up of 14 amino acids. V lost 2 bases, J lost 5 bases, and 1 base stayed unmatched. The chain's CDR3 is CASSLPSGENIQYF. For the CDR3, the DNA is TGTGCCAGCAGTTTACCTAGCGGGGAAAACATTCAGTACTTC.

The sample holds many counts of this clonotype. V and J are TRBV14 and TRBJ1-2; a weak D match, TRBD1 (5 bases). V was trimmed by 5 bases and J by 7 bases, leaving 14 bases between them. CDR3 length equals 13 residues. Germline V CDR1 and CDR2: SGHDN, FVKESK. CDR3 DNA: TGTGCCAGCAGCGCCCAGGGTGCCCTTGGCTACACCTTC. Its translation: CASSAQGALGYTF.

In its sample, this clonotype was seen a few times. The chain has TRBV7-2 and TRBJ1-3; unclear D gene. Germline V gene lookup returns CDR1 SGHTA and CDR2 FQGNSA. Trimming removed 3 bases from V and 4 bases from J, with 7 bases in between. This CDR3 region has 13 residues. CDR3 DNA: TGTGCCAGCAGCTTCTGGCAGGGAAACACCATATATTTT. Translated, it gives CASSFWQGNTIYF.

Many counts were recorded for this clonotype. The chain couples TRBV6-2 or TRBV6-3 to TRBJ2-7, with 9 bases that match TRBD1. Germline V CDR1 and CDR2: MNHEY, SVGEGT. J was trimmed by 5 bases and V by 2 bases; bases with no gene match: 7. The CDR3 has 15 amino acids. CDR3 sequence: CASSYLGTGYHEQYF. CDR3 in DNA: TGTGCCAGCAGTTACCTCGGGACAGGGTACCACGAGCAGTACTTC.

This clonotype was detected many times. The chain links TRBV5-1 to TRBJ2-7, with D unresolved. CDR1 SGHRS and CDR2 YFSETQ come from the germline V gene. This CDR3 comprises 14 residues. V was trimmed by 3 bases and J by 6 bases, leaving 16 bases between them. The CDR3 here is CASSYSTVEIEQYF. CDR3 DNA: TGCGCCAGCAGCTACTCTACGGTAGAAATCGAGCAGTACTTC. Full variable domain (remainder filled in from reference TRBV5-1 and TRBJ2-7): KAGVTQTPRYLIKTRGQQVTLSCSPISGHRSVSWYQQTPGQGLQFLFEYFSETQRNKGNFPGRFSGRQFSNSRSEMNVSTLELGDSALYLCASSYSTVEIEQYFGPGTRLTVT.

A word on this clonotype: With a much larger clone just one base away, this may be a read error. This rearrangement joins TRBV20-1 to TRBJ2-7, with TRBD1 identical over 8 bases. CDR3 length: 16 residues. CDR1 is DFQATT, CDR2 SNEGSKA, per germline (reference sequence). The junction had 12 bases not matched to a gene; V was cut back by 1 base and J by 4 bases. The CDR3 sequence: CSARARPQDRDYEQYF. In DNA form, the CDR3 reads TGCAGTGCTAGAGCTCGTCCCCAGGACAGGGATTACGAGCAGTACTTC.

This clonotype showed up many times. The chain recombines TRBV2 with TRBJ1-5, with no clear D. V was pared by 11 bases and J by 3 bases, with 14 bases between. The CDR3 contains 13 residues. CDR1 and CDR2 (germline): SNHLY, FYNNEI. The CDR3 DNA is TGTGCCGCTTCGGGCCAGCTCAATCAGCCCCAGCATTTT. Residues: CAASGQLNQPQHF.